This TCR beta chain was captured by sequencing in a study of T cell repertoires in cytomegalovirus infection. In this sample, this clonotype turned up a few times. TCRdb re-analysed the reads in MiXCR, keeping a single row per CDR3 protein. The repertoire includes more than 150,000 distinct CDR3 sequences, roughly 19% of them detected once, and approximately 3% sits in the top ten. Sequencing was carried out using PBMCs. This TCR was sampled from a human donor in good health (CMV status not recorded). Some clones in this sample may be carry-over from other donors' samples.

CDR3 sequence (DNA): TGTGCCAGCAGCCACGACAGACCCCTCTATGGCTACACCTTC. Its translation is CASSHDRPLYGYTF. The chain joins TRBV7-2 to TRBJ1-2; tentatively, D is TRBD1 (5 bases). This CDR3 comprises 14 residues. The V and J ends lost 5 bases and 4 bases respectively, with 14 bases between them. Germline CDR1 reads SGHTA; CDR2 reads FQGNSA. Full variable domain (rest looked up from reference TRBV7-2 and TRBJ1-2): GAGVSQSPSNKVTEKGKDVELRCDPISGHTALYWYRQSLGQGLEFLIYFQGNSAPDKSGLPSDRFSAERTGGSVSTLTIQRTQQEDSAVYLCASSHDRPLYGYTFGSGTRLTVV.